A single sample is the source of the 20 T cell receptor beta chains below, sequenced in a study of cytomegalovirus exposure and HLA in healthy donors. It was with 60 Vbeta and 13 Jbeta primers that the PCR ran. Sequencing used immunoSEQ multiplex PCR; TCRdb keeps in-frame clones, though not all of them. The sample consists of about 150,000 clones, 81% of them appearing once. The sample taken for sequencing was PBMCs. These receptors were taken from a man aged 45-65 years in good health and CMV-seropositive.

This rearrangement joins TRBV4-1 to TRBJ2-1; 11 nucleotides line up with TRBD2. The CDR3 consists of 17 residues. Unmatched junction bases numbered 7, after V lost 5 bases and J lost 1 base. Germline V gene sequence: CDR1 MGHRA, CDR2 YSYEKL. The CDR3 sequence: CASSLAGGPGSYNEQFF. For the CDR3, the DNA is TGCGCCAGCAGCTTAGCGGGGGGGCCGGGGTCCTACAATGAGCAGTTCTTC.

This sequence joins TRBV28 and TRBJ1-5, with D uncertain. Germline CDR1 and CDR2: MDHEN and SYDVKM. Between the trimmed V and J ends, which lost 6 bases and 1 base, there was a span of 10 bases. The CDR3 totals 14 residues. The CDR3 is CASSRGGSNQPQHF. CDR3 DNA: TGTGCCAGCAGCCGCGGCGGAAGCAATCAGCCCCAGCATTTT.

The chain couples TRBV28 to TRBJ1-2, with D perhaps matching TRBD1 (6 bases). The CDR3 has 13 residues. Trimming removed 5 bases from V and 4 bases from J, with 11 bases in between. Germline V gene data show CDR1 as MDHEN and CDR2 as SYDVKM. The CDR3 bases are TGTGCCAGCAGTGGGGACACCTCCTATGGCTACACCTTC. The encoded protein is CASSGDTSYGYTF.

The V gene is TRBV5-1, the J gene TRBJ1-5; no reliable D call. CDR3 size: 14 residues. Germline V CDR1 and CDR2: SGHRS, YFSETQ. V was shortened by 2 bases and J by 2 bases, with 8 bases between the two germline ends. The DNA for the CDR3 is TGCGCCAGCAGCTTTATCGGAGGCAATCAGCCCCAGCATTTT. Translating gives CASSFIGGNQPQHF.

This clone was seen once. As DNA, the CDR3 is TGTGCCTGGAGTCGGGACAGCAACACTGAAGCTTTCTTT. Protein: CAWSRDSNTEAFF. The chain couples TRBV30 to TRBJ1-1; 7 nucleotides agree with TRBD1. The CDR3 runs to 13 residues. Germline V CDR1 and CDR2: GTSNPN, SVGIG (reference sequence). The V segment lost 2 bases and the J segment 2 bases; nucleotides outside the gene matches: 2.

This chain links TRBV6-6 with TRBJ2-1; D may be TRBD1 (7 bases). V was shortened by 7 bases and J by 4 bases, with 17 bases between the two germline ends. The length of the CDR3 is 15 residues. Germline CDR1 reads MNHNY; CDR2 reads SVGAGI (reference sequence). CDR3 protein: CASNTDRRGYNEQFF. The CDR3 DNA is TGTGCCAGCAATACGGACAGGAGGGGTTACAATGAGCAGTTCTTC.

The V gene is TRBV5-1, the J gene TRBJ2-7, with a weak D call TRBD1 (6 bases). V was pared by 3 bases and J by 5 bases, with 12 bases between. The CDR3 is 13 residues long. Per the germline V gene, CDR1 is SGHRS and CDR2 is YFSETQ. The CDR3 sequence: CASSSDRFDEQYF. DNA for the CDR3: TGCGCCAGCAGCTCCGACAGGTTCGACGAGCAGTACTTC.

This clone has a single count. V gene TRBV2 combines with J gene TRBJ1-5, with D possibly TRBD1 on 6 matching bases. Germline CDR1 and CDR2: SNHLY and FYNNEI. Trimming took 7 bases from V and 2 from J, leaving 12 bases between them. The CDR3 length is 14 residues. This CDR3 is CASTNEGGNQPQHF. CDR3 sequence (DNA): TGTGCCAGCACCAATGAGGGGGGCAATCAGCCCCAGCATTTT. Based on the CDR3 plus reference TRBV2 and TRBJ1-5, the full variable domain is EPEVTQTPSHQVTQMGQEVILRCVPISNHLYFYWYRQILGQKVEFLVSFYNNEISEKSEIFDDQFSVERPDGSNFTLKIRSTKLEDSAMYFCASTNEGGNQPQHFGDGTRLSIL.

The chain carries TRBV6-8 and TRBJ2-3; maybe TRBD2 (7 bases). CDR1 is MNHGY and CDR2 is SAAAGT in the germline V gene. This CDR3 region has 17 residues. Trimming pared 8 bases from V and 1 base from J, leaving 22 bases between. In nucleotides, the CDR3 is TGTGCCAGCGGGGGGGGCGCTAGCTGCCCGGGCACAGATACGCAGTATTTT. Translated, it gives CASGGGASCPGTDTQYF.

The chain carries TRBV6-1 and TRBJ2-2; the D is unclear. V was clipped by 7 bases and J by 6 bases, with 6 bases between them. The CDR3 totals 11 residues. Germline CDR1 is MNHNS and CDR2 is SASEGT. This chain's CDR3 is CASTPAGELFF. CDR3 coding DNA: TGTGCCAGCACGCCGGCCGGGGAGCTGTTTTTT.

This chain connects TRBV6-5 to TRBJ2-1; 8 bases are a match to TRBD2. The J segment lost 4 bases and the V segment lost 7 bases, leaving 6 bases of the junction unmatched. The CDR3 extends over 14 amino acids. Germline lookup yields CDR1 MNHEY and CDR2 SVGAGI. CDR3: CASIGVAGYNEQFF. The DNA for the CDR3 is TGTGCCAGCATTGGGGTAGCGGGGTACAATGAGCAGTTCTTC.

The CDR3 region has the DNA TGCGCCAGCAGCCGCCAGGTCGGCACAGATACGCAGTATTTT. It is translated as CASSRQVGTDTQYF. J is TRBJ2-3 and V is TRBV4-3; no definite D call. V lost 4 bases and J lost 1, with 9 bases in between. The CDR3 loop spans 14 amino acids. Germline V gives CDR1 LGHNA, CDR2 YSLEER.

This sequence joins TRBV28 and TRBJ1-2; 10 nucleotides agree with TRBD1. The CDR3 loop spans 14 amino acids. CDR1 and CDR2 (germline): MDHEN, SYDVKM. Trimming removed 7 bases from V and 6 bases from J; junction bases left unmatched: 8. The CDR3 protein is CASKGTGVGDGYTF. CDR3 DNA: TGTGCCAGCAAGGGGACAGGGGTGGGTGATGGCTACACCTTC.

CDR3 sequence (DNA): TGCGCCAGCAGCGCCTTACCGGGACAGGGCAATGAGCAGTTCTTC. It specifies CASSALPGQGNEQFF. The J gene is TRBJ2-1, the V gene TRBV5-1; TRBD1 matches at 9 bases. From germline, CDR1 is SGHRS and CDR2 YFSETQ. The CDR3 consists of 15 residues. Losses at the gene ends were 4 bases for V and 6 bases for J; bases not matched to a gene: 8.

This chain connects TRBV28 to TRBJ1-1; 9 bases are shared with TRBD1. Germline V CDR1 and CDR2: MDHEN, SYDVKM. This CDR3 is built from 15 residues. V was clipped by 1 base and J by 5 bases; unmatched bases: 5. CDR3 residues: CASSLFGQGRTEAFF. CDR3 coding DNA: TGTGCCAGCAGTTTATTCGGACAGGGGCGGACTGAAGCTTTCTTT.

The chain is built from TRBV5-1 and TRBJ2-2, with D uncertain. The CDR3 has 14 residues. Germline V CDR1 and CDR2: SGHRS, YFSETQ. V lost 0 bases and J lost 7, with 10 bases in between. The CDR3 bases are TGCGCCAGCAGCTTGGGTCGAGATATCGGGGAGCTGTTTTTT. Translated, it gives CASSLGRDIGELFF.

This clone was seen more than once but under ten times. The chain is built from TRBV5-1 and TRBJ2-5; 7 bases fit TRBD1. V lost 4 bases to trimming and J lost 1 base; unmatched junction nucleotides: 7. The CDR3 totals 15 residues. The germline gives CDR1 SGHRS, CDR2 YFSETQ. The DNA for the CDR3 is TGCGCCAGCAGCCTGTCGGGACAGCTCCAAGAGACCCAGTACTTC. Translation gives CASSLSGQLQETQYF.

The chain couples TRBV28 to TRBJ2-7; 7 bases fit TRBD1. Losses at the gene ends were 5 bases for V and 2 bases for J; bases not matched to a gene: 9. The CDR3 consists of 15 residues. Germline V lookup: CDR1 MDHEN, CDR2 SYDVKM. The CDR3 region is CASSTTRTGAYEQYF. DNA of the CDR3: TGTGCCAGCAGTACCACGAGAACAGGGGCCTACGAGCAGTACTTC.

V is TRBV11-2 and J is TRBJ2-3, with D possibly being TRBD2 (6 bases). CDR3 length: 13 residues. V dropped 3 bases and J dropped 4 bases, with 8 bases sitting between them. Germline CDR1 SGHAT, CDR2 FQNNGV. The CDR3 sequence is CASSLGEADTQYF. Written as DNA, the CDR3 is TGTGCCAGCAGCTTGGGGGAGGCAGATACGCAGTATTTT. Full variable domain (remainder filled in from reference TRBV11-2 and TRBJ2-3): EAGVAQSPRYKIIEKRQSVAFWCNPISGHATLYWYQQILGQGPKLLIQFQNNGVVDDSQLPKDRFSAERLKGVDSTLKIQPAKLEDSAVYLCASSLGEADTQYFGPGTRLTVL.

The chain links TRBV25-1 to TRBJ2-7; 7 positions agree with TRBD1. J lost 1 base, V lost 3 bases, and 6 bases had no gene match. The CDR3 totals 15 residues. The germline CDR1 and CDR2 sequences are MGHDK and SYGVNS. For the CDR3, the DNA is TGTGCCAGCAGTGATTCCTCGGGACAGTCCTACGAGCAGTACTTC. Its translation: CASSDSSGQSYEQYF.